The 27 T cell receptor beta chains given below trace back to one sample, sequenced in a study of shared clonotypes between healthy human individuals. Naivety among CD8 cells was defined by CD45RO negativity and positive CCR7 selection, thereby excluding terminally differentiated effector memory CD45RA+ cells. Method: immunoSEQ multiplex PCR; TCRdb's copy keeps in-frame clones and lacks some. Of around 2,000,000 clones in the sample, about 95% were seen once. The sample consisted of naive CD8+ T cells sorted from blood. The receptors shown here come from a man between 18 and 35 years old in good health.

A single count supports this clone. J is TRBJ2-1 and V is TRBV10-2; 8 bases agree with TRBD2. The germline V gene encodes CDR1 WSHSY and CDR2 SAAADI. V dropped 0 bases and J dropped 6; count of bases not matched to a gene: 7. CDR3 length: 16 amino acids. CDR3 coding DNA: TGCGCCAGCAGTGAGTCGCAGAGCGGGAGTATCAATGAGCAGTTCTTC. Translating it yields CASSESQSGSINEQFF.

As regards this clone: Additional DNA sequences in this sample encode the identical CDR3. The chain couples TRBV7-9 to TRBJ1-6; 7 nucleotides match TRBD1. J lost 8 bases, V lost 1 base, and 2 bases had no gene match. The CDR3 length is 14 residues. From germline, CDR1 is SEHNR and CDR2 FQNEAQ (reference sequence). CDR3 amino acids: CASSLGQGDSPLHF. For the CDR3, the DNA is TGTGCCAGCAGCTTAGGACAGGGTGATTCACCCCTCCACTTT.

V gene TRBV7-9 combines with J gene TRBJ2-7, with D possibly matching TRBD2 (5 bases). Germline V gene lookup returns CDR1 SEHNR and CDR2 FQNEAQ (reference sequence). This CDR3 is 16 amino acids long. Trimming took off 4 bases at V and 3 bases at J, with 19 bases between the two ends. The CDR3 DNA reads TGTGCCAGCAGCTCCCTCGGGGATAGGCCACTCTACGAGCAGTACTTC. Translation: CASSSLGDRPLYEQYF.

The V call is TRBV5-6, the J call TRBJ1-2, with D perhaps TRBD1 (5 bases). The V end lost 4 bases, the J end lost 2 bases, and 9 bases lay between the germline ends. CDR3 length: 13 amino acids. Germline V gives CDR1 SGHDT, CDR2 YYEEEE. The chain's CDR3 is CASSLTENYGYTF. CDR3 bases: TGTGCCAGCAGCCTGACAGAAAACTATGGCTACACCTTC.

CDR3 sequence (DNA): TGTGCCAGCAGCCAGACAGGGACTTCCTACGAGCAGTACTTC. Translated: CASSQTGTSYEQYF. The rearrangement joins TRBV7-9 to TRBJ2-7; a weak D match, TRBD1 (7 bases). Germline loops: CDR1 SEHNR, CDR2 FQNEAQ (reference sequence). V was shortened by 5 bases and J by 1 base, with 12 bases between the two germline ends. The CDR3 spans 14 residues. Together with reference TRBV7-9 and TRBJ2-7, the CDR3 gives the full variable domain: DTGVSQNPRHKITKRGQNVTFRCDPISEHNRLYWYRQTLGQGPEFLTYFQNEAQLEKSRLLSDRFSAERPKGSFSTLEIQRTEQGDSAMYLCASSQTGTSYEQYFGPGTRLTVT.

The rearrangement uses TRBV27 and TRBJ1-1, with D unclear. Trimming took 2 bases from V and 1 from J, leaving 8 bases between them. The germline CDR1 and CDR2 sequences are MNHEY and SMNVEV (reference sequence). The CDR3 totals 14 residues. CDR3 nucleotides: TGTGCCAGCAGTTTAGTCACGAAGAACACTGAAGCTTTCTTT. This sequence encodes CASSLVTKNTEAFF.

The chain carries TRBV6-5 and TRBJ1-2; D might be TRBD1 (5 bases). Trimming pared 0 bases from V and 5 bases from J, leaving 13 bases between. Per the germline V gene, CDR1 is MNHEY and CDR2 is SVGAGI. The CDR3 totals 15 residues. The CDR3 loop is CASSYSFQDNYGYTF. CDR3 sequence (DNA): TGTGCCAGCAGTTACTCGTTCCAGGACAATTATGGCTACACCTTC.

The J gene is TRBJ1-5, the V gene TRBV6-1, with D possibly matching TRBD1 (5 bases). The CDR3 extends over 14 amino acids. Germline CDR1 MNHNS, CDR2 SASEGT. The V end lost 0 bases, the J end lost 7 bases, and 10 bases lay between the germline ends. The CDR3 DNA reads TGTGCCAGCAGTGAAGCGGGGGGAGGCCAGCCCCAGCATTTT. Encoded protein: CASSEAGGGQPQHF.

The V and J genes are TRBV9 and TRBJ1-1; 9 positions match TRBD1. CDR3 size: 13 residues. Losses at the gene ends were 3 bases for V and 3 bases for J; bases not matched to a gene: 0. CDR1 SGDLS and CDR2 YYNGEE come from the germline V gene. CDR3 DNA: TGTGCCAGCAGCGGGGACAGGGACACTGAAGCTTTCTTT. Translation: CASSGDRDTEAFF.

The rearrangement links TRBV30 to TRBJ2-5; 7 nucleotides match TRBD2. Germline CDR1 and CDR2: GTSNPN and SVGIG (reference sequence). The J segment lost 11 bases and the V segment lost 4 bases, leaving 16 bases of the junction unmatched. CDR3 size: 14 residues. The CDR3 loop reads CAWTPSAGLHEQYF. The CDR3 DNA follows: TGTGCCTGGACCCCGTCAGCGGGACTACATGAGCAGTACTTC.

The genes are TRBV10-3 and TRBJ2-3, with 9 bases lining up with TRBD2. Germline CDR1 and CDR2: ENHRY and SYGVKD. V lost 3 bases, J lost 3 bases, and 7 bases stayed unmatched. The CDR3 length is 16 residues. CDR3 bases: TGTGCCATCAGTGAACCCGGCGGGAGGGGGACAGATACGCAGTATTTT. This gives the protein CAISEPGGRGTDTQYF.

The chain recombines TRBV5-6 with TRBJ1-2; no firm D call. V lost 5 bases to trimming and J lost 0 bases, with 11 bases between them. Germline loops: CDR1 SGHDT, CDR2 YYEEEE. The CDR3 sequence is 14 residues long. DNA for the CDR3: TGTGCCAGCAGATATGCGGAGACTAACTATGGCTACACCTTC. Residues: CASRYAETNYGYTF.

The J gene is TRBJ1-6, the V gene TRBV6-4; D not resolved. This CDR3 is 14 amino acids long. The germline gives CDR1 MRHNA, CDR2 SNTAGT. Deletions cut 2 bases from V and 7 bases from J, with 9 bases between. The CDR3 loop reads CASSDSRVNSPLHF. The CDR3 nucleotides are TGTGCCAGCAGTGACAGCCGGGTAAATTCACCCCTCCACTTT.

The rearrangement links TRBV29-1 to TRBJ2-7, with D possibly TRBD2 on 7 matching bases. CDR1 SQVTM and CDR2 ANQGSEA come from the germline V gene. Trimming cost V 4 bases and J 1 base, with 14 bases left between them. The CDR3 covers 14 residues. The CDR3, as DNA: TGCAGCGTTGTCGGGGGGCCCAAATCCTACGAGCAGTACTTC. It encodes CSVVGGPKSYEQYF.

This chain links TRBV5-4 with TRBJ1-1, with 9 positions matching TRBD1. Unmatched junction bases numbered 9, after V lost 4 bases and J lost 5 bases. Germline loops: CDR1 SGHNT, CDR2 YYREEE (reference sequence). CDR3 length: 15 amino acids. The CDR3 loop is CASSLGQGMRTEAFF. DNA of the CDR3: TGTGCCAGCAGCCTCGGACAGGGGATGAGGACTGAAGCTTTCTTT.

This clone appeared a few times. The same CDR3 is also encoded by other DNA sequences in this sample. The chain employs TRBV9 and TRBJ2-1; the match to TRBD2 covers 11 bases. The ends lost 3 bases at V and 4 bases at J; junction bases unmatched: 3. The CDR3 totals 15 residues. Germline CDR1 and CDR2: SGDLS and YYNGEE. The CDR3 DNA is TGTGCCAGCAGCGGGGGACTAGCGGAGTACAATGAGCAGTTCTTC. Translation: CASSGGLAEYNEQFF.

J is TRBJ2-1 and V is TRBV27; D might be TRBD2 (5 bases). V shed 0 bases and J shed 0 bases, with 9 bases lying between them. CDR1 and CDR2 (germline): MNHEY, SMNVEV (reference sequence). There are 16 residues in the CDR3. The chain's CDR3 is CASSLSASNSYNEQFF. Here the CDR3 DNA reads TGTGCCAGCAGTTTATCGGCTAGCAACTCCTACAATGAGCAGTTCTTC.

The rearrangement uses TRBV30 and TRBJ1-6; 9 nucleotides agree with TRBD1. Per germline, CDR1 GTSNPN and CDR2 SVGIG (reference sequence). The trim removed 3 bases at V and 10 bases at J, leaving 7 bases unmatched. The CDR3 sequence is 14 residues long. Here the CDR3 DNA reads TGTGCCTGGAGGGACAGGGGCCCGAGGTCACCCCTCCACTTT. It encodes CAWRDRGPRSPLHF.

This chain connects TRBV27 to TRBJ1-6; D is ambiguous. CDR1 is MNHEY and CDR2 is SMNVEV in the germline V gene (reference sequence). CDR3 length: 13 amino acids. The V end lost 5 bases, the J end lost 11 bases, and 13 bases lay between the germline ends. DNA for the CDR3: TGTGCCAGCAGTCCCCATGAGGGTCCACCCCTCCACTTT. Protein: CASSPHEGPPLHF.

In regard to this clone: The identical CDR3 is also encoded by other nucleotide sequences in the sample. This chain links TRBV7-9 with TRBJ2-7; 9 bases map to TRBD1. There are 14 residues in the CDR3. Germline V CDR1 and CDR2: SEHNR, FQNEAQ (reference sequence). The V and J ends lost 5 bases and 4 bases, in that order; junction bases with no gene match: 6. CDR3 DNA sequence: TGTGCCAGCAGCCGCCGGGACAGGGCTTACGAGCAGTACTTC. Translated, it gives CASSRRDRAYEQYF. The whole variable domain, remainder taken from reference TRBV7-9 and TRBJ2-7, is DTGVSQNPRHKITKRGQNVTFRCDPISEHNRLYWYRQTLGQGPEFLTYFQNEAQLEKSRLLSDRFSAERPKGSFSTLEIQRTEQGDSAMYLCASSRRDRAYEQYFGPGTRLTVT.

The V call is TRBV6-5, the J call TRBJ1-1, with D hard to call. Germline loops: CDR1 MNHEY, CDR2 SVGAGI. This CDR3 spans 16 amino acids. Trimming removed 0 bases from V and 1 base from J, with 12 bases in between. For the CDR3, the DNA is TGTGCCAGCAGTTACTCGACATTCAGTAAGAACACTGAAGCTTTCTTT. Its protein product is CASSYSTFSKNTEAFF.

The chain is built from TRBV2 and TRBJ1-4; D uncertain. Germline CDR1 and CDR2: SNHLY and FYNNEI. Trimming removed 10 bases at V and 10 bases at J, with 19 bases between. This CDR3 is built from 13 residues. The CDR3 DNA sequence: TGTGCCACCACCCCTAACCCAGGAGGAAAACTGTTTTTT. Protein sequence: CATTPNPGGKLFF. The whole variable domain, filled in from reference TRBV2 and TRBJ1-4, reads EPEVTQTPSHQVTQMGQEVILRCVPISNHLYFYWYRQILGQKVEFLVSFYNNEISEKSEIFDDQFSVERPDGSNFTLKIRSTKLEDSAMYFCATTPNPGGKLFFGSGTQLSVL.

This chain uses TRBV5-6 with TRBJ2-7; no clear D gene. V shed 2 bases and J shed 0 bases, with 9 bases lying between them. Germline V gives CDR1 SGHDT, CDR2 YYEEEE. The CDR3 is made up of 14 amino acids. The CDR3 region is CASSLGPGSYEQYF. DNA for the CDR3: TGTGCCAGCAGCTTAGGACCGGGCTCCTACGAGCAGTACTTC.

The chain carries TRBV4-1 and TRBJ1-1; D is perhaps TRBD1 (5 bases). CDR1 MGHRA and CDR2 YSYEKL come from the germline V gene. Trimming removed 4 bases from V and 1 base from J, with 13 bases in between. CDR3 length equals 15 residues. The CDR3 sequence is CASSPWDGGNTEAFF. DNA of the CDR3: TGCGCCAGCAGCCCCTGGGACGGAGGGAACACTGAAGCTTTCTTT.

The gene calls are TRBV4-1 and TRBJ2-3; D call uncertain. The V gene lost 5 bases and the J gene lost 0 bases, with 9 bases spanning the gap. The CDR3 runs 14 residues. The germline CDR1 and CDR2 sequences are MGHRA and YSYEKL. DNA for the CDR3: TGCGCCAGCAGCACCACAGAAAGCACAGATACGCAGTATTTT. Its translation is CASSTTESTDTQYF.

This clone was seen only once. CDR3 in amino acids: CALPNQGWDNEQFF. In DNA form, the CDR3 reads TGTGCCTTACCAAACCAAGGTTGGGACAATGAGCAGTTCTTC. The chain is built from TRBV30 and TRBJ2-1; no reliable D call. The CDR3 loop spans 14 amino acids. V dropped 7 bases and J dropped 5 bases, with 18 bases sitting between them. Germline V gene lookup returns CDR1 GTSNPN and CDR2 SVGIG (reference sequence).

V is TRBV2 and J is TRBJ1-1, with D possibly matching TRBD1 (5 bases). The CDR3 has 13 residues. CDR1 is SNHLY and CDR2 is FYNNEI in the germline V gene. The V end was cut by 7 bases, the J end by 1 base, with 10 bases between. For the CDR3, the DNA is TGTGCCAGCATACGACAGTCGAACACTGAAGCTTTCTTT. It is translated as CASIRQSNTEAFF. The full variable domain, with the rest looked up from reference TRBV2 and TRBJ1-1, is EPEVTQTPSHQVTQMGQEVILRCVPISNHLYFYWYRQILGQKVEFLVSFYNNEISEKSEIFDDQFSVERPDGSNFTLKIRSTKLEDSAMYFCASIRQSNTEAFFGQGTRLTVV.